This T cell receptor (beta chain) was recorded in a study of response to subunit inactivated influenza vaccine. Whole-study results and caveats: Authors proposed each seasonal influenza vaccination draws in few new T cells.

This clonotype was observed a single time. Its cognate antigen is unknown. TCRdb re-called the RT-PCR reads through MiXCR, storing one row per CDR3 protein. The sample shows more than 700,000 distinct CDR3 sequences, 20% to 25% of them seen only once. V dropped 5 bases and J dropped 5; count of bases not matched to a gene: 6. The CDR3 totals 15 residues. CDR1 and CDR2 (germline): MGHRA, YSYEKL. The source was PBMCs from blood, collected 5 to 6 days after vaccination. The rearrangement joins TRBV4-1 to TRBJ2-5; 12 bases align to TRBD2. This TCR came from a man aged 50 to 59 who received an inactivated influenza vaccine. The CDR3 DNA reads TGCGCCAGCAGCTCCCCCGGGACTAGCGGGGAGACCCAGTACTTC. Its translation: CASSSPGTSGETQYF.